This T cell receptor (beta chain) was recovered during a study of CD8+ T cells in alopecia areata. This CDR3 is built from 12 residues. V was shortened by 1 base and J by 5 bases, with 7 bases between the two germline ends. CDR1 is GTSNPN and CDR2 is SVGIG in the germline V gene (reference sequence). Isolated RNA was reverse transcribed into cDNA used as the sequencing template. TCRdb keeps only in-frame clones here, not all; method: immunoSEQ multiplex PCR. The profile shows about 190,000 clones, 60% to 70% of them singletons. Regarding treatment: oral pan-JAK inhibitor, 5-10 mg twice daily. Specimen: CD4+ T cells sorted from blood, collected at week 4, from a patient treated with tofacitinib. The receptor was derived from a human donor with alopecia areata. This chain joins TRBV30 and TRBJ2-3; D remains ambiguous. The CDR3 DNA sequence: TGTGCCTGGAGTGACGGCGGAGATACGCAGTATTTT. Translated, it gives CAWSDGGDTQYF.